One TCR beta chain is described in this entry. It has no known antigen specificity. No base quality values were provided; no much bigger clone lies one nucleotide off. The data were obtained in a study of PD-1 blockade in classical Hodgkin lymphoma (TCRdb year 2020). About the full investigation: Nivolumab dosing was 3 mg/kg intravenously every 2 weeks, continuing until either disease progression or unacceptable toxicity. A peripheral blood immune signature of response to PD-1 blockade in classical Hodgkin lymphoma was defined using TCR beta sequencing and CyTOF.

At the junction V is shortened by 3 bases and J by 2 bases, with 13 bases in between. CDR1 and CDR2, per the germline V gene, are SGHTA and FQGTGA. Including the terminal cysteine and phenylalanine, the CDR3 comprises 16 residues. The retained sequence is limited to the CDR3, 48 bases, with the frame set at the first base. Genomic DNA was isolated using the Qiagen DNeasy kit from unsorted PBMCs as well as from negatively selected CD4+ and CD8+ fractions. TCR beta CDR3 regions were subjected to amplification by immunoSEQ multiplex PCR with primers that anneal to V and J segments. A synthetic immune receptor repertoire was used to minimize amplification bias, and any remaining bias was removed computationally after sequencing. The authors' pipeline ran thus. Repertoire diversity was quantified as the Shannon entropy index using custom Python scripts. Unsorted, CD4+ and CD8+ repertoires were analyzed separately, except in combined analyses where CD4+ and CD8+ sequences were merged in silico. A clone was considered expanded if an increase in frequency of at least 2-fold after treatment relative to C1D1 was found, and a pseudocount of 0.5 was applied to clones undetected at baseline. Singleton clones were defined as clones with 0 or 1 copy at C1D1, and non-singleton clones were defined as clones with 2 or more copies. Clones expanded in unsorted samples were annotated as CD4+, CD8+ or unknown by matching protein sequences in sorted samples from the same patient. Diversity changes from C1D1 to C4D1 were tested in paired samples using Wilcoxon tests. Imported from immuneACCESS, the table was reduced by TCRdb to in-frame sequences with V and J called. These copies leave out some clones; in studies compared against another copy, an unresolved V gene accounts for under half, and the cause of the remainder is not known. V and J calls and clone size are copied from that table; D and trimming were computed from the DNA. This sample has approximately 4,700 clones in its table, and around four fifths of those were observed once. Less than 25% of the sample goes to the ten largest clones.

Overall study outcomes, separate from this receptor: Only a single clinical trial cohort was studied, and what caused the repertoire differences, possibly disease activity or prior therapy, remained undefined. CD4+ but not CD8+ TCR diversity rose significantly by C4D1 (p=0.0027 vs p=0.16), most apparent in complete responders (p=0.02). Patients starting nivolumab less than 1 year after ASCT had lower diversity and were excluded from later analyses to avoid confounding by immune reconstitution. Baseline TCR diversity was reported as lower in newly diagnosed patients than in healthy donors, and lower still in relapsed/refractory patients. Trial patients with a complete response had baseline diversity similar to that of newly diagnosed patients, while partial responders and progressors had significantly lower diversity.

The meaning of the sample's time point label: cycle 1 day 1 (C1D1), immediately before nivolumab initiation. All trial patients had relapsed after autologous stem cell transplantation, with cohorts A, B and C differing in prior brentuximab vedotin exposure. Magnetic negative selection with a Miltenyi CD8+ T cell isolation kit was used to purify CD8+ T cells from thawed PBMCs. The trial cohort included fewer than 65 patients with relapsed/refractory classical Hodgkin lymphoma, and each patient had a best overall response of complete response, partial response or progressive disease. Trial patients were treated with single-agent nivolumab in the multi-cohort phase II CheckMate 205 trial. Best overall response was determined by an independent review committee according to the 2007 International Working Group response criteria. Trial PBMCs were collected just before the start of nivolumab (C1D1) and during therapy at cycle 2 day 1 and cycle 4 day 1. Peripheral blood was collected in 8 mL Vacutainer Cell Preparation Tubes, from which PBMCs were isolated by centrifugation and then cryopreserved. Purified CD4+ and CD8+ fractions were prepared only for cases in which an additional PBMC sample was available. Magnetically labelled cells were depleted on LS columns in a quadroMACS separator, and the flow-through was collected as the purified fraction.

The TCR originated in a human donor with classical Hodgkin lymphoma. This sequence uses TRBV7-3 and TRBJ1-4, with no confidently assigned D gene. This specimen consisted of CD8+ T cells from blood, obtained at baseline. The CDR3 loop reads CASSFAYNATNEKLFF. At the DNA level, the sequence is TGTGCCAGCAGCTTTGCCTACAATGCGACTAATGAAAAACTGTTTTTT.